This T cell receptor beta chain was captured by sequencing in a study of cytomegalovirus exposure and HLA in healthy donors. PCR involved 60 Vbeta and 13 Jbeta primers. Profiling relied on immunoSEQ multiplex PCR, and the TCRdb table lists in-frame clones only, not all of them. Of under 150,000 clones in the sample, approximately 84% were seen once. Trimming took off 4 bases at V and 8 bases at J, with 17 bases between the two ends. CDR1 is SGHTA and CDR2 is FQGNSA in the germline V gene. This CDR3 spans 15 amino acids. Sample: PBMCs. This clonotype was obtained from a boy aged 2 to 9 in good health and CMV-seronegative. The rearrangement links TRBV7-2 to TRBJ1-4; weak D call: TRBD1 (5 bases). CDR3 DNA sequence: TGTGCCAGCAGCTCGTACAGCTCTTCAGGGGAAAAACTGTTTTTT. As protein: CASSSYSSSGEKLFF.